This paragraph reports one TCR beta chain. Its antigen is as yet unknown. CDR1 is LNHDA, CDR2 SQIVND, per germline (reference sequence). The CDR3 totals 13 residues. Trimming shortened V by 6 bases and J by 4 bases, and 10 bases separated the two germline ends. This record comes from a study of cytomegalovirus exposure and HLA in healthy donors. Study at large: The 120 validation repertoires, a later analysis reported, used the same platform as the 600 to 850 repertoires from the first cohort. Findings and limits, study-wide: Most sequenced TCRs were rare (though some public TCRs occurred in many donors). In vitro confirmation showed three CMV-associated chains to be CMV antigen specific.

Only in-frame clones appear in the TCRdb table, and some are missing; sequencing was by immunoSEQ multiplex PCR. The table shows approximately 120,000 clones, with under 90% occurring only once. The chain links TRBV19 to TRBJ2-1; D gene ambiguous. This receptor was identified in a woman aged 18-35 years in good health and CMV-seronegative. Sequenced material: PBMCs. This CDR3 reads CASSTTVYNEQFF. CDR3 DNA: TGTGCCAGTAGCACAACAGTATACAATGAGCAGTTCTTC. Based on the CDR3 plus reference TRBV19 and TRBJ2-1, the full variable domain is DGGITQSPKYLFRKEGQNVTLSCEQNLNHDAMYWYRQDPGQGLRLIYYSQIVNDFQKGDIAEGYSVSREKKESFPLTVTSAQKNPTAFYLCASSTTVYNEQFFGPGTRLTVL.